Listed below are T cell receptor beta chains from one sample, sequenced in a study of post-analysis software for immune sequencing data. TCRdb used MiXCR to reprocess the PCR reads, holding one entry per CDR3 protein. The table records approximately 730,000 distinct CDR3 sequences, around 46% of them present only once. Sequencing used blood. These receptors came from a girl aged 5 to 17 with multiple sclerosis. Each CDR3 is given with its conserved first and last residue. Fields, in order: D gene, J gene, V gene, clone size, CDR3 DNA, CDR3 protein. A D gene is named only where the DNA matches it firmly. Clone size is given for some rows only: seen once, a few or many times, or a class if the clone is expanded.

d_gene: -
j_gene: TRBJ2-7
v_gene: TRBV10-3
abundance: -
CDR3nt: TGTGCCATCAGTGATGACTCCTCCTACGAGCAGTACTTC
CDR3aa: CAISDDSSYEQYF

d_gene: TRBD2
j_gene: TRBJ2-1
v_gene: TRBV29-1
abundance: few
CDR3nt: TGCAGCGTTGCGGATTCTCTTACTAGCGGGATCATGGATGAGCAGTTCTTC
CDR3aa: CSVADSLTSGIMDEQFF

d_gene: TRBD1
j_gene: TRBJ2-7
v_gene: TRBV7-9
abundance: few
CDR3nt: TGTGCCAGCAGCTTAACATCCGGGACAGGGTTCTACGAGCAGTACTTC
CDR3aa: CASSLTSGTGFYEQYF

d_gene: -
j_gene: TRBJ2-1
v_gene: TRBV30
abundance: few
CDR3nt: TGTGCCTGGAGTGTATCCGGGTCCGGCGAGCAGTTCTTC
CDR3aa: CAWSVSGSGEQFF

d_gene: TRBD1
j_gene: TRBJ1-5
v_gene: TRBV27
abundance: -
CDR3nt: TGTGCCAGCAGCCCCCACAAGACAGGGGGCGCTGGCAATCAGCCCCAGCATTTT
CDR3aa: CASSPHKTGGAGNQPQHF

d_gene: TRBD1
j_gene: TRBJ2-5
v_gene: TRBV6-5
abundance: few
CDR3nt: TGTGCCAGCAGCTATGGGGACAGGGAGGAGACCCAGTACTTC
CDR3aa: CASSYGDREETQYF

d_gene: TRBD2
j_gene: TRBJ2-3
v_gene: TRBV5-5
abundance: -
CDR3nt: TGTGCCAGCAGCTTGGAGGTCGGGACTAGCGGGAGAGGTAATACGCAGTATTTT
CDR3aa: CASSLEVGTSGRGNTQYF

d_gene: TRBD2
j_gene: TRBJ2-1
v_gene: TRBV4-1
abundance: once
CDR3nt: TGCGCCAGCAGCCAAGTCCTAGCGGGAGGGCCTGGGGATGAGCAGTTCTTC
CDR3aa: CASSQVLAGGPGDEQFF

d_gene: -
j_gene: TRBJ2-5
v_gene: TRBV7-8
abundance: -
CDR3nt: TGTGCCAGCAGCGGCGAAGTTGAAAAAGAGACCCAGTACTTC
CDR3aa: CASSGEVEKETQYF

d_gene: -
j_gene: TRBJ2-3
v_gene: TRBV7-9
abundance: -
CDR3nt: TGTGCCAGCAGCTTAGTGTCGGGGAATACGCAGTATTTT
CDR3aa: CASSLVSGNTQYF

d_gene: TRBD2
j_gene: TRBJ2-5
v_gene: TRBV20-1
abundance: -
CDR3nt: TGCAGTGCAAGTCCTCCTAGCGGTGCCCAAGAGACCCAGTACTTC
CDR3aa: CSASPPSGAQETQYF

d_gene: TRBD2
j_gene: TRBJ2-3
v_gene: TRBV28
abundance: -
CDR3nt: TGTGCCAGCAATCTACGGGGGGAGCAGGGCACAGATACGCAGTATTTT
CDR3aa: CASNLRGEQGTDTQYF

d_gene: -
j_gene: TRBJ2-7
v_gene: TRBV29-1
abundance: -
CDR3nt: TGCAGCGTGATGGACGGGAGCTCCTACGAGCAGTACTTC
CDR3aa: CSVMDGSSYEQYF

d_gene: TRBD1
j_gene: TRBJ1-2
v_gene: TRBV15
abundance: -
CDR3nt: TGTGCCACCAGCGAAGGTGGGACAGATAGGAGCGGCTACACCTTC
CDR3aa: CATSEGGTDRSGYTF

d_gene: -
j_gene: TRBJ1-1
v_gene: TRBV12-3/TRBV12-4
abundance: -
CDR3nt: TGTGCCAGCAGTTTGTTGGCCGGGCCCACTGAAGCTTTCTTT
CDR3aa: CASSLLAGPTEAFF

d_gene: TRBD1
j_gene: TRBJ2-7
v_gene: TRBV7-9
abundance: -
CDR3nt: TGTGCCAGCAGCCCCCCGGCGGGACAGGGGCTGTACGAGCAGTACTTC
CDR3aa: CASSPPAGQGLYEQYF

d_gene: TRBD2
j_gene: TRBJ2-7
v_gene: TRBV10-3
abundance: few
CDR3nt: TGTGCCATCAGTGGGGGGTTAGCGGGAGGGGACTACGAGCAGTACTTC
CDR3aa: CAISGGLAGGDYEQYF

d_gene: TRBD2
j_gene: TRBJ2-1
v_gene: TRBV9
abundance: -
CDR3nt: TGTGCCAGCAGCGTAGACCGGGAGGGCCACTATGAGCAGTTCTTC
CDR3aa: CASSVDREGHYEQFF

d_gene: -
j_gene: TRBJ2-7
v_gene: TRBV20-1
abundance: -
CDR3nt: TGCAGTGCCCCGGGACCTCACAACTACGAGCAGTACTTC
CDR3aa: CSAPGPHNYEQYF

d_gene: -
j_gene: TRBJ1-1
v_gene: TRBV6-5
abundance: -
CDR3nt: TGTGCCAGCAGTTACTCGATAAGCTCGTATATGAACACTGAAGCTTTCTTT
CDR3aa: CASSYSISSYMNTEAFF

d_gene: TRBD2
j_gene: TRBJ2-7
v_gene: TRBV12-3/TRBV12-4
abundance: many
CDR3nt: TGTGCCAGCAGTGCGGGAGGTTACGAGCAGTACTTC
CDR3aa: CASSAGGYEQYF

d_gene: TRBD1
j_gene: TRBJ2-3
v_gene: TRBV20-1
abundance: -
CDR3nt: TGCAGTGCTAGCCCGGGACAGGGAGCAGATACGCAGTATTTT
CDR3aa: CSASPGQGADTQYF

d_gene: TRBD2
j_gene: TRBJ2-3
v_gene: TRBV7-8
abundance: few
CDR3nt: TGTGCCAGCAGCTTAGAACCGGGAGGGTGGGAAGATACGCAGTATTTT
CDR3aa: CASSLEPGGWEDTQYF

d_gene: TRBD2
j_gene: TRBJ2-3
v_gene: TRBV20-1
abundance: few
CDR3nt: TGCAGTGCTGACGGGGGGGGACTAAGCACAGATACGCAGTATTTT
CDR3aa: CSADGGGLSTDTQYF

d_gene: -
j_gene: TRBJ2-5
v_gene: TRBV9
abundance: -
CDR3nt: TGTGCCAGCAGCGTGGGGACGGCCAAGGAGACCCAGTACTTC
CDR3aa: CASSVGTAKETQYF

d_gene: -
j_gene: TRBJ2-5
v_gene: TRBV5-1
abundance: -
CDR3nt: TGCGCCAGCAGCTTGGGAGGCAGGGGAAGAAGAGAGACCCAGTACTTC
CDR3aa: CASSLGGRGRRETQYF

d_gene: TRBD1
j_gene: TRBJ2-7
v_gene: TRBV9
abundance: -
CDR3nt: TGTGCCAGCAGCGTGGGACAGGGGATCTACGAGCAGTACTTC
CDR3aa: CASSVGQGIYEQYF

d_gene: -
j_gene: TRBJ2-5
v_gene: TRBV12-3/TRBV12-4
abundance: -
CDR3nt: TGTGCCAGCAGTTTAGGATCTCACGAGACCCAGTACTTC
CDR3aa: CASSLGSHETQYF

d_gene: -
j_gene: TRBJ1-2
v_gene: TRBV29-1
abundance: -
CDR3nt: TGCAGCGTTGAACCCCCCGTGCCAGTAGTTTATGGCTACACCTTC
CDR3aa: CSVEPPVPVVYGYTF

d_gene: -
j_gene: TRBJ1-6
v_gene: TRBV6-5
abundance: many
CDR3nt: TGTGCCAGCAGTCTACTACAGGGTCATAATTCACCCCTCCACTTT
CDR3aa: CASSLLQGHNSPLHF

d_gene: TRBD1
j_gene: TRBJ2-7
v_gene: TRBV20-1
abundance: few
CDR3nt: TGCAGTGCACAGGGGTCGGGGCACCCGTACGAGCAGTACTTC
CDR3aa: CSAQGSGHPYEQYF

d_gene: -
j_gene: TRBJ1-1
v_gene: TRBV20-1
abundance: -
CDR3nt: TGCAGTGCTAGACGGCTTGTCACTGAAGCTTTCTTT
CDR3aa: CSARRLVTEAFF

d_gene: -
j_gene: TRBJ2-5
v_gene: TRBV3-1
abundance: few
CDR3nt: TGTGCCAGCAGCCAAGATCCGGTTAGGCGGGATAGCCAAGAGACCCAGTACTTC
CDR3aa: CASSQDPVRRDSQETQYF

d_gene: -
j_gene: TRBJ1-2
v_gene: TRBV7-2
abundance: -
CDR3nt: TGTGCCAGCAGCTTAGGGCGGGATAACTATGGCTACACCTTC
CDR3aa: CASSLGRDNYGYTF

d_gene: -
j_gene: TRBJ1-2
v_gene: TRBV20-1
abundance: few
CDR3nt: TGCAGTGCAGACCTGGACAGCCAGCTAAACTATGGCTACACCTTC
CDR3aa: CSADLDSQLNYGYTF

d_gene: TRBD1
j_gene: TRBJ2-7
v_gene: TRBV5-1
abundance: -
CDR3nt: TGCGCCAGCAGCTTGGTGGGGACAGTCCCCTACGAGCAGTACTTC
CDR3aa: CASSLVGTVPYEQYF

d_gene: -
j_gene: TRBJ2-5
v_gene: TRBV29-1
abundance: few
CDR3nt: TGCAGCGCCGGGGTCGGGACGGTACAAGAGACCCAGTACTTC
CDR3aa: CSAGVGTVQETQYF

d_gene: TRBD1
j_gene: TRBJ2-1
v_gene: TRBV7-2
abundance: once
CDR3nt: TGTGCCAGCAGCTCCGCACTCGGACAGGGGCCTCTCGATGAGCAGTTCTTC
CDR3aa: CASSSALGQGPLDEQFF

d_gene: -
j_gene: TRBJ2-1
v_gene: TRBV6-5
abundance: many
CDR3nt: TGTGCCAGCAGCCCCTCTAGCTTCAGTGGGCGTGAGCAGTTCTTC
CDR3aa: CASSPSSFSGREQFF

d_gene: -
j_gene: TRBJ2-7
v_gene: TRBV3-1
abundance: few
CDR3nt: TGTGCCAGCAGCCAAGCCACCTACGAGCAGTACTTC
CDR3aa: CASSQATYEQYF

d_gene: TRBD2
j_gene: TRBJ2-7
v_gene: TRBV7-2
abundance: few
CDR3nt: TGTGCCAGCAGCTTAGAGGCTAGCGGGAGCAGGGAGCAGTACTTC
CDR3aa: CASSLEASGSREQYF

d_gene: -
j_gene: TRBJ2-3
v_gene: TRBV7-2
abundance: few
CDR3nt: TGTGCCAGCAGCCCCCCACCTAGCACAGATACGCAGTATTTT
CDR3aa: CASSPPPSTDTQYF

d_gene: TRBD1
j_gene: TRBJ2-6
v_gene: TRBV7-8
abundance: -
CDR3nt: TGTGCCAGCAGCTCTTGGGACAGGGGACTCTCTGGGGCCAACGTCCTGACTTTC
CDR3aa: CASSSWDRGLSGANVLTF

d_gene: -
j_gene: TRBJ2-7
v_gene: TRBV15
abundance: -
CDR3nt: TGTGCCACCAGCAGAGATCTGGCCGGTACCTACGAGCAGTACTTC
CDR3aa: CATSRDLAGTYEQYF

d_gene: TRBD1
j_gene: TRBJ2-7
v_gene: TRBV7-8
abundance: -
CDR3nt: TGTGCCAGCAGCTCCCTTAGACAGGGTGGCGAGCAGTACTTC
CDR3aa: CASSSLRQGGEQYF

d_gene: TRBD2
j_gene: TRBJ2-1
v_gene: TRBV29-1
abundance: few
CDR3nt: TGCAGCGTTGAAGAAAGGCGGGAGGGCTTGTATGAGCAGTTCTTC
CDR3aa: CSVEERREGLYEQFF

d_gene: -
j_gene: TRBJ2-5
v_gene: TRBV24-1
abundance: -
CDR3nt: TGTGCCACCAGTGATCCGGGCGCAGGGCGAGAGACCCAGTACTTC
CDR3aa: CATSDPGAGRETQYF

d_gene: -
j_gene: TRBJ2-7
v_gene: TRBV7-9
abundance: -
CDR3nt: TGTGCCAGCAGCCGACTGAGTGGTAGCGGCGAGCAGTACTTC
CDR3aa: CASSRLSGSGEQYF

d_gene: TRBD2
j_gene: TRBJ2-7
v_gene: TRBV28
abundance: -
CDR3nt: TGTGCCAGCAGGTTAGGGACTAGCGCCTACGAACAGTACTTC
CDR3aa: CASRLGTSAYEQYF